These 23 T cell receptor beta chains originate from one sample sequenced in a study of blood T cell repertoires in COVID-19. Only in-frame clones appear in the TCRdb table, and some are missing; sequencing was by immunoSEQ multiplex PCR. The sample records about 190,000 clones, roughly 80% being singletons. Material for sequencing was peripheral blood. All receptors derive from a man in his fifties or sixties with acute or convalescent COVID-19.

The sample holds a few counts of this clone. V is TRBV7-2 and J is TRBJ2-7, with TRBD2 matching 7 bases. The J segment lost 6 bases and the V segment lost 1 base, leaving 9 bases of the junction unmatched. Germline V gene sequence: CDR1 SGHTA, CDR2 FQGNSA. This CDR3 spans 15 amino acids. CDR3 nucleotide sequence: TGTGCCAGCAGCTTAGTTCAGGCGGGAGTGTCCGAGCAGTACTTC. Protein product: CASSLVQAGVSEQYF.

The rearrangement uses TRBV19 and TRBJ2-7; TRBD2 agrees at 13 bases. The CDR3 has 16 residues. Trimming at V came to 3 bases and at J to 2 bases, leaving 4 bases not matched to a gene. The V gene's germline CDR1 is LNHDA and CDR2 SQIVND (reference sequence). CDR3 loop: CASSMGGTSGTYEQYF. The DNA for the CDR3 is TGTGCCAGTAGTATGGGCGGGACTAGCGGGACCTACGAGCAGTACTTC.

The V and J genes are TRBV6-1 and TRBJ1-5, with D hard to call. The germline gives CDR1 MNHNS, CDR2 SASEGT. The CDR3 totals 15 residues. Trimming removed 3 bases from V and 3 bases from J, with 12 bases in between. The CDR3 spells CASSERHGDNQPQHF. The CDR3 nucleotides read TGTGCCAGCAGTGAGAGACACGGGGACAATCAGCCCCAGCATTTT.

The gene calls are TRBV6-5 and TRBJ2-7; D may be TRBD2 (6 bases). Germline CDR1 reads MNHEY; CDR2 reads SVGAGI. This CDR3 region has 15 residues. With 6 bases removed from V and 1 base from J, the gap between germline ends came to 16 bases. The CDR3 spells CASSLLAGVSYEQYF. The CDR3 DNA reads as TGTGCCAGCAGCCTACTAGCAGGCGTATCCTACGAGCAGTACTTC.

Comments on this clone: Its ends do not fully match the called genes, so a read error is possible. The chain joins TRBV7-8 to TRBJ1-5; D remains unclear. The CDR3 is made up of 14 amino acids. From germline, CDR1 is SGHVS and CDR2 FQNEAQ. CDR3 nucleotide sequence: TGTGCCAGCACCTTAGTCTCCCTAAATCAGCCCCAGCATTTT. Translating gives CASTLVSLNQPQHF.

This clone showed up just once. The same CDR3 arises from other DNA sequences in this sample as well. V usage is TRBV2 and J usage is TRBJ2-1, with TRBD2 matching over 12 bases. Germline V gene lookup returns CDR1 SNHLY and CDR2 FYNNEI. The CDR3 is made up of 15 amino acids. V gave up 1 base and J gave up 8 bases; unmatched junction bases: 3. The CDR3 region is CASSEGLAGEDEQFF. In DNA form, the CDR3 reads TGTGCCAGCAGTGAAGGACTAGCGGGAGAGGATGAGCAGTTCTTC.

The rearrangement joins TRBV27 to TRBJ1-5, with a weak D call TRBD1 (5 bases). The CDR3 totals 15 residues. The V end was cut by 1 base, the J end by 3 bases, with 10 bases between. From germline, CDR1 is MNHEY and CDR2 SMNVEV (reference sequence). For the CDR3, the DNA is TGTGCCAGCAGTTTATTGGGGGGGATCAATCAGCCCCAGCATTTT. Translated: CASSLLGGINQPQHF.

The chain recombines TRBV5-4 with TRBJ1-6; a weak D match, TRBD1 (6 bases). Trimming removed 3 bases from V and 0 bases from J, with 13 bases in between. The germline V gene has CDR1 SGHNT and CDR2 YYREEE (reference sequence). The CDR3 is 17 amino acids. In DNA form, the CDR3 reads TGTGCCAGCAGCTCATCAACAGGGAGCTCCTATAATTCACCCCTCCACTTT. Amino acid sequence: CASSSSTGSSYNSPLHF.

CDR3 residues: CASSFSGTYEQYF. CDR3 DNA: TGTGCCAGCAGCTTTTCCGGGACCTACGAGCAGTACTTC. This chain connects TRBV7-9 to TRBJ2-7; possible D gene TRBD2, 5 bases. Deletions cut 3 bases from V and 2 bases from J, with 8 bases between. This CDR3 is 13 amino acids long. Looked up from germline, CDR1 is SEHNR and CDR2 is FQNEAQ (reference sequence).

The rearrangement joins TRBV7-2 to TRBJ1-2; 8 bases match TRBD1. The germline gives CDR1 SGHTA, CDR2 FQGNSA. V gave up 5 bases and J gave up 8 bases; unmatched junction bases: 7. This CDR3 spans 13 amino acids. The CDR3 here is CASSPGGGLGYTF. The DNA for the CDR3 is TGTGCCAGCAGCCCAGGGGGCGGTCTGGGCTACACCTTC.

The V gene is TRBV18, the J gene TRBJ1-6; D gene uncertain. The germline V gene encodes CDR1 KGHSH and CDR2 LQKENI. This CDR3 is 15 amino acids long. V was trimmed by 3 bases and J by 5 bases, leaving 11 bases between them. For the CDR3, the DNA is TGTGCCAGCTCACCCCGGCAGGCTGATAATTCACCCCTCCACTTT. Translating it yields CASSPRQADNSPLHF.

The chain couples TRBV30 to TRBJ2-3, with D perhaps TRBD2 (5 bases). From germline, CDR1 is GTSNPN and CDR2 SVGIG (reference sequence). The CDR3 has 9 amino acids. The germline V and J ends were trimmed by 8 bases and 6 bases, with 6 bases remaining between them. The CDR3 region is CAGGDTQYF. The CDR3 DNA reads as TGTGCCGGCGGGGATACGCAGTATTTT.

The V call is TRBV27, the J call TRBJ1-2; D may be TRBD1 (5 bases). V was shortened by 0 bases and J by 0 bases, with 14 bases between the two germline ends. This CDR3 comprises 17 residues. Per the germline V gene, CDR1 is MNHEY and CDR2 is SMNVEV (reference sequence). Here the CDR3 reads CASSLSGGEGSNYGYTF. CDR3 coding DNA: TGTGCCAGCAGTTTATCGGGGGGAGAGGGCTCTAACTATGGCTACACCTTC.

The chain is built from TRBV5-1 and TRBJ1-1; perhaps TRBD1 as D (6 bases). Germline V gene lookup returns CDR1 SGHRS and CDR2 YFSETQ. The CDR3 length is 14 residues. Between the trimmed V and J ends, which lost 0 bases and 8 bases, there was a span of 14 bases. The CDR3 DNA is TGCGCCAGCAGCTTGGGAGATACAGGGACCGAAGCTTTCTTT. It translates to CASSLGDTGTEAFF.

The chain is built from TRBV24-1 and TRBJ1-1; D call uncertain. V was clipped by 7 bases and J by 4 bases, with 15 bases between them. Germline CDR1 reads KGHDR; CDR2 reads SFDVKD. The CDR3 sequence is 14 residues long. The CDR3 sequence: CATRSSGVATEAFF. Here the CDR3 DNA reads TGTGCCACCAGGAGCTCCGGGGTCGCCACTGAAGCTTTCTTT.

The gene calls are TRBV7-3 and TRBJ1-3, with no clear D. Germline assignment: CDR1 SGHTA and CDR2 FQGTGA. V was pared by 2 bases and J by 1 base, with 12 bases between. This CDR3 has 16 amino acids. CDR3: CASSLDSGSSGNTIYF. The CDR3 nucleotides are TGTGCCAGCAGCTTAGATTCCGGGTCATCTGGAAACACCATATATTTT.

This sequence joins TRBV28 and TRBJ1-6; TRBD1 might be the D (5 bases). The CDR3 sequence is 14 residues long. The V and J ends lost 7 bases and 9 bases respectively, with 16 bases between them. Germline V lookup: CDR1 MDHEN, CDR2 SYDVKM. CDR3 in amino acids: CASTLNPGGSPLHF. The CDR3, as DNA: TGTGCCAGCACCCTAAACCCGGGGGGTTCACCCCTCCACTTT.

This clone was seen just once. This chain joins TRBV13 and TRBJ1-1, with TRBD1 matching 10 bases. Trimming took 6 bases from V and 7 from J; bases not matched to a gene: 5. Germline V CDR1 and CDR2: PRHDT, FYEKMQ (reference sequence). The CDR3 is 13 amino acids. The CDR3 DNA is TGTGCCAGCAGAAGACAGGGGGCGTATGAAGCTTTCTTT. This translates into CASRRQGAYEAFF. Drawing the rest from reference TRBV13 and TRBJ1-1, the complete variable domain is AAGVIQSPRHLIKEKRETATLKCYPIPRHDTVYWYQQGPGQDPQFLISFYEKMQSDKGSIPDRFSAQQFSDYHSELNMSSLELGDSALYFCASRRQGAYEAFFGQGTRLTVV.

This sequence joins TRBV29-1 and TRBJ2-3, with TRBD2 matching 8 bases. V lost 0 bases, J lost 5 bases, and 13 bases stayed unmatched. Germline V gene lookup returns CDR1 SQVTM and CDR2 ANQGSEA. CDR3 length equals 17 residues. For the CDR3, the DNA is TGCAGCGTTGAAGATCAGAAGCGGGAGTGGGGGTTAGATACGCAGTATTTT. It codes for CSVEDQKREWGLDTQYF.

The rearrangement uses TRBV5-8 and TRBJ2-1; 7 nucleotides line up with TRBD1. Germline V gives CDR1 SGHTS, CDR2 YDEGEE. CDR3 length: 15 residues. With 0 bases clipped from V and 7 bases from J, the junction kept 7 bases outside the gene matches. DNA of the CDR3: TGTGCCAGCAGCTTGGACAGGGGTACGCGGAATGAGCAGTTCTTC. As protein: CASSLDRGTRNEQFF.

The chain carries TRBV10-3 and TRBJ2-7; 8 positions match TRBD2. This CDR3 has 14 residues. Germline V gene lookup returns CDR1 ENHRY and CDR2 SYGVKD. Trimming cost V 7 bases and J 2 bases; bases outside gene matches: 7. CDR3 sequence reads: CAITTGSGAYEQYF. DNA of the CDR3: TGTGCCATCACCACCGGTAGCGGGGCCTACGAGCAGTACTTC.

This clone was seen once. This chain joins TRBV25-1 and TRBJ1-1, with 9 bases lining up with TRBD1. CDR3 length: 13 residues. V dropped 5 bases and J dropped 4; count of bases not matched to a gene: 2. Germline V gives CDR1 MGHDK, CDR2 SYGVNS. The chain's CDR3 is CASSKQGATEAFF. DNA of the CDR3: TGTGCCAGCAGTAAACAGGGGGCCACTGAAGCTTTCTTT.

This rearrangement joins TRBV19 to TRBJ1-2; maybe TRBD1 (6 bases). The ends were cut back, 7 bases at V and 4 bases at J, with 19 bases in the middle. Germline CDR1 and CDR2: LNHDA and SQIVND (reference sequence). The CDR3 sequence is 15 residues long. CDR3 bases: TGTGCCAGTAATTACCGGGACACCGGACTCTATGGCTACACCTTC. As protein: CASNYRDTGLYGYTF.